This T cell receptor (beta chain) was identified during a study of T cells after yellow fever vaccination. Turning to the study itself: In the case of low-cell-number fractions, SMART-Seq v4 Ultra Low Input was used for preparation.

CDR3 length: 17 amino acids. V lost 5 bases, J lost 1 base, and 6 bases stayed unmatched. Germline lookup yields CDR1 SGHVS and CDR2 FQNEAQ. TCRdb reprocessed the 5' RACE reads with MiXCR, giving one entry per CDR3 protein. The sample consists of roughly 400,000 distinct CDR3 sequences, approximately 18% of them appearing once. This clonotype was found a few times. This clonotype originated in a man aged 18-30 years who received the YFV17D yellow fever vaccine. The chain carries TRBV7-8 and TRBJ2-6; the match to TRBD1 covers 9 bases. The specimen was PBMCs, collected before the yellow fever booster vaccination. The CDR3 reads CASSPPGTGSGANVLTF. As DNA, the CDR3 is TGTGCCAGCAGCCCTCCCGGGACAGGGTCTGGGGCCAACGTCCTGACTTTC.